This T cell receptor beta chain was found in a study of T-cell memory formation after mild COVID-19. Study-wide results and caveats: Of the contracting clones, CD4+ ones lay mainly in CM and EM, and CD8+ ones in EMRA.

A remark on this clonotype: What it binds is unknown.

This CDR3 is built from 14 residues. Per germline, CDR1 SGHTA and CDR2 FQGNSA. Trimming left V 4 bases short and J 11 bases short, with 15 bases between. 5'RACE with constant-segment primers built TCRalpha and TCRbeta cDNA libraries with UMIs. TCRdb itself ran the 5' RACE reads through MiXCR, one entry per CDR3 protein. The sample lists around 150,000 distinct CDR3 sequences, roughly 28% occurring once. Material for sequencing was PBMCs or a T cell subset sorted from them (not recorded which). The TCR was taken from an adult woman who had mild COVID-19 (a few samples of this study predate the infection). Cell type and time point are not known. The chain has TRBV7-2 and TRBJ1-6; D not resolved. The CDR3: CASSWGPTGAPLHF. CDR3 coding DNA: TGTGCCAGCAGCTGGGGTCCCACGGGAGCACCCCTCCACTTT.